This TCR beta chain was observed in a study of blood T cell repertoires in COVID-19. The overall study: COVID-19 samples from acute and convalescent phases originated in the United States, Italy and Spain. T cells, B-cell-depleted T cells, or PBMCs provided the cDNA or gDNA that served as material.

This clone has only one observation. Authors' analysis steps: Scientists estimated how many nucleated cells there were by amplifying reference gene primers. The table came from immunoSEQ multiplex PCR; TCRdb's copy has only in-frame clones and leaves some out. V and J calls and clone size are those listed in that table; D and trimming were worked out from the DNA. The profile covers about 160,000 clones, with about nine tenths appearing a single time and about 4.1% taken by the ten largest. This TCR came from a woman aged 60-75 years with active or convalescent COVID-19. Sequencing was performed on peripheral blood.

This CDR3 is CASSPGQGTGYNEQFF. CDR3 DNA sequence: TGCGCCAGCAGCCCGGGACAGGGGACGGGGTACAATGAGCAGTTCTTC. The chain links TRBV5-1 to TRBJ2-1; 10 nucleotides match TRBD1. Per germline, CDR1 SGHRS and CDR2 YFSETQ. V lost 4 bases to trimming and J lost 4 bases; unmatched junction nucleotides: 8. This CDR3 contains 16 residues.